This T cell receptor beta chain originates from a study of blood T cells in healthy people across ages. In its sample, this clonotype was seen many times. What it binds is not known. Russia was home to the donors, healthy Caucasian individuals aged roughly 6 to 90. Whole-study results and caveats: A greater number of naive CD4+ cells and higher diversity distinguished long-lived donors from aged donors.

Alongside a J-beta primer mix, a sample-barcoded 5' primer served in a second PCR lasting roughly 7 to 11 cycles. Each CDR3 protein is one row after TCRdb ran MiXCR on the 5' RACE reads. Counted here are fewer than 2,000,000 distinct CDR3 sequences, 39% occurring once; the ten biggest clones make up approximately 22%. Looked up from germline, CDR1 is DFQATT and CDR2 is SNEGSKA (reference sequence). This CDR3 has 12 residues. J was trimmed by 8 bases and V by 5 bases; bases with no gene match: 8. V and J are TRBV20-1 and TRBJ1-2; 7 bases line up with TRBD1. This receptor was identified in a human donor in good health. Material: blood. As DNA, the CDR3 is TGCAGTGCTGTTGGACAGGCAGGCGGCTACACCTTC. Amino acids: CSAVGQAGGYTF.